This TCR beta chain was sequenced in a study of tumor-infiltrating lymphocytes in primary liver carcinoma. On the study more broadly: Tumor stage was T1-T3 N0M0, and tumor size was roughly 4 to 10 cm across.

Co-extracting RNA and DNA was done with 20-30 mg of unsorted bulk tissue as input. Among the patients, all had chronic HBV infection and none had been treated. CDR3 length equals 15 residues. The researchers produced TCR beta cDNA from around 0.5 ug total RNA with a constant-region primer. TCR beta libraries came from three nested multiplex PCR rounds using slightly modified ARM-PCR. Rounds one and two of PCR, each of about 10 cycles, were primed with TRBV1-TRBV30 forward primers and a C-beta reverse primer. TCRdb passed the multiplex PCR reads through MiXCR, listing each CDR3 protein once. Of approximately 74,000 distinct CDR3 sequences listed, 70% to 80% were seen once; the top ten hold roughly an eighth. To note about this clonotype: The germline gene is not matched at one end of the junction; a read error may be the cause.

Sequencing used liver tumor tissue from sampling region 4. The subset is: tumor region T4, right-lateral pole. The receptor was isolated from a woman aged 55-69 years with primary liver carcinoma and hepatitis B virus infection. The chain is built from TRBV12-3 or TRBV12-4 and TRBJ2-4; D remains unclear. CDR3 residues: CACNRAAGTKNIQYF. DNA of the CDR3: TGTGCCTGCAATCGGGCCGCAGGAACCAAAAACATCCAGTACTTC.